The 14 T cell receptor beta chains presented below share a single source sample, sequenced in a study of blood T cell repertoires in COVID-19. The protocol was immunoSEQ multiplex PCR, while the TCRdb copy is restricted to in-frame clones and leaves out a portion. There are about 220,000 clones in the sample; roughly 87% occur only once, and 1.9% lies in the top ten. The sample was peripheral blood. These receptors were collected from a man aged 40-49 years with active or convalescent COVID-19.

The chain uses TRBV19 and TRBJ1-1; TRBD1 matches at 8 bases. Germline-derived CDR1 and CDR2 are LNHDA and SQIVND (reference sequence). V was pared by 4 bases and J by 4 bases, with 8 bases of the junction left unmatched. The CDR3 is 15 residues long. The CDR3 nucleotides read TGTGCCAGTAGTAGCCAGGGACAGGCGATCACTGAAGCTTTCTTT. This sequence encodes CASSSQGQAITEAFF.

The V gene is TRBV5-1, the J gene TRBJ1-6, with 8 bases matching TRBD1. Germline V gene lookup returns CDR1 SGHRS and CDR2 YFSETQ. With V trimmed by 3 bases and J by 5 bases, 7 bases remained unmatched. This CDR3 contains 16 residues. CDR3 protein: CASSSGDRGDNSPLHF. The CDR3 DNA reads TGCGCCAGCAGCTCGGGAGACAGGGGCGATAATTCACCCCTCCACTTT.

This chain connects TRBV7-9 to TRBJ2-7; TRBD2 is a possible D gene (6 bases). V was trimmed by 2 bases and J by 5 bases, leaving 13 bases between them. This CDR3 spans 14 amino acids. In germline, CDR1 is SEHNR, CDR2 FQNEAQ (reference sequence). CDR3 in DNA: TGTGCCAGCAGCTTACCGGGACTTGTCGACGAGCAGTACTTC. It is translated as CASSLPGLVDEQYF.

This clone appeared a few times. In DNA form, the CDR3 reads TGTGCCAGTAGTCCCCTGAGGGGGCTCTCTGGAAACACCATATATTTT. Its protein product is CASSPLRGLSGNTIYF. The chain is built from TRBV19 and TRBJ1-3, with 7 positions matching TRBD1. This CDR3 spans 16 amino acids. Germline CDR1 reads LNHDA; CDR2 reads SQIVND (reference sequence). Losses at the gene ends were 5 bases for V and 0 bases for J; bases not matched to a gene: 7. Full variable domain (missing parts from reference TRBV19 and TRBJ1-3): DGGITQSPKYLFRKEGQNVTLSCEQNLNHDAMYWYRQDPGQGLRLIYYSQIVNDFQKGDIAEGYSVSREKKESFPLTVTSAQKNPTAFYLCASSPLRGLSGNTIYFGEGSWLTVV.

This clone was observed once. The CDR3 DNA reads as TGTGCCAGCAGTGAACAGGGGATTTACGGAAACACCATATATTTT. Its protein product is CASSEQGIYGNTIYF. V and J are TRBV25-1 and TRBJ1-3; D is perhaps TRBD1 (6 bases). The CDR3 has 15 amino acids. Germline V CDR1 and CDR2: MGHDK, SYGVNS. V dropped 2 bases and J dropped 4 bases, with 12 bases sitting between them.

This chain uses TRBV7-9 with TRBJ1-1; possibly TRBD1 for D (5 bases). Per the germline V gene, CDR1 is SEHNR and CDR2 is FQNEAQ (reference sequence). The length of the CDR3 is 17 residues. Trimming shortened V by 2 bases and J by 4 bases, and 20 bases separated the two germline ends. The CDR3 DNA is TGTGCCAGCAGCTTAAGGGAAACCAGGGATTCGATCACTGAAGCTTTCTTT. Residues: CASSLRETRDSITEAFF.

The chain employs TRBV28 and TRBJ2-7, with TRBD1 identical over 7 bases. CDR3 length: 14 residues. Trimming took 7 bases from V and 0 from J; bases not matched to a gene: 6. CDR1 MDHEN and CDR2 SYDVKM come from the germline V gene. The CDR3 here is CASNGQASSYEQYF. The DNA of the CDR3 is TGTGCCAGCAACGGACAGGCCAGCTCCTACGAGCAGTACTTC.

This clone has just one count. The chain combines TRBV7-8 with TRBJ1-3, with unresolved D. V was pared by 2 bases and J by 4 bases, with 9 bases between. The CDR3 is 14 residues long. Germline values: CDR1 SGHVS, CDR2 FQNEAQ. The CDR3: CASSLQTAGNTIYF. Written as DNA, the CDR3 is TGTGCCAGCAGCTTACAAACAGCCGGAAACACCATATATTTT.

The V gene is TRBV9, the J gene TRBJ1-1, with TRBD1 matching over 10 bases. CDR1 SGDLS and CDR2 YYNGEE come from the germline V gene. V shed 2 bases and J 3 bases; nucleotides not matched to a gene: 4. This CDR3 comprises 15 residues. CDR3 protein: CASSVTGQGDTEAFF. CDR3 in DNA: TGTGCCAGCAGCGTGACCGGACAGGGGGACACTGAAGCTTTCTTT.

This chain connects TRBV5-4 to TRBJ2-7; D unclear. The CDR3 loop spans 15 amino acids. V lost 3 bases to trimming and J lost 5 bases, with 18 bases between them. Germline V gives CDR1 SGHNT, CDR2 YYREEE (reference sequence). CDR3 sequence: CASSSLNPGRDEQYF. DNA of the CDR3: TGTGCCAGCAGCTCCCTAAACCCCGGTCGCGACGAGCAGTACTTC.

J is TRBJ1-1 and V is TRBV7-9; D ambiguous. Germline loops: CDR1 SEHNR, CDR2 FQNEAQ (reference sequence). Trimming took 5 bases from V and 10 from J, leaving 11 bases between them. This CDR3 has 11 residues. DNA of the CDR3: TGTGCCAGCAGCGCCTCCCTCGGAGCTTTCTTT. Translating gives CASSASLGAFF.

The chain combines TRBV29-1 with TRBJ1-4, with D hard to call. The CDR3 has 14 amino acids. The V and J ends lost 5 bases and 7 bases respectively, with 17 bases between them. Per the germline V gene, CDR1 is SQVTM and CDR2 is ANQGSEA. The CDR3 bases are TGCAGCGTTAGACGGGGTCCTATGGGTGAAAAACTGTTTTTT. Protein product: CSVRRGPMGEKLFF.

This chain connects TRBV30 to TRBJ1-1; possibly TRBD1 for D (5 bases). The CDR3 runs to 15 residues. Germline V gene sequence: CDR1 GTSNPN, CDR2 SVGIG (reference sequence). V lost 2 bases to trimming and J lost 1 base, with 14 bases between them. CDR3 in DNA: TGTGCCTGGAGTCTGACGACAGCTCCGAACACTGAAGCTTTCTTT. Translated: CAWSLTTAPNTEAFF.

The V and J genes are TRBV2 and TRBJ2-1; 9 nucleotides align to TRBD1. CDR1 and CDR2 (germline): SNHLY, FYNNEI. This CDR3 has 16 residues. After removal of 8 bases from V and 1 base from J, the junction contained 9 bases not matched to a gene. Here the CDR3 DNA reads TGTGCCAGCTCGCCCCCGGGACAGGGTTCCTACAATGAGCAGTTCTTC. This sequence encodes CASSPPGQGSYNEQFF.